Sequencing of this T cell receptor beta chain was carried out in a study of blood T cell repertoires in COVID-19. Study details: Material from acute and convalescent COVID-19 was sourced from the United States, Italy and Spain.

TCRdb keeps only in-frame clones here, not all; method: immunoSEQ multiplex PCR. Of about 60,000 clones in the sample, around 77% are singletons; the top ten hold approximately 5%. Enrolment of Seattle patients took place during active infection, and they were followed longitudinally. This CDR3 has 15 amino acids. Germline trimming cut 5 bases from V and 1 base from J; bases unmatched to any gene: 7. CDR1 is SQVTM and CDR2 is ANQGSEA in the germline V gene. The chain combines TRBV29-1 with TRBJ2-1, with 8 bases identical to TRBD1. This TCR was recovered from a woman in her seventies with COVID-19, enrolled during active disease. Specimen: peripheral blood. CDR3: CSVQGARSSYNEQFF. Written as DNA, the CDR3 is TGCAGCGTTCAGGGGGCGAGAAGTTCCTACAATGAGCAGTTCTTC.